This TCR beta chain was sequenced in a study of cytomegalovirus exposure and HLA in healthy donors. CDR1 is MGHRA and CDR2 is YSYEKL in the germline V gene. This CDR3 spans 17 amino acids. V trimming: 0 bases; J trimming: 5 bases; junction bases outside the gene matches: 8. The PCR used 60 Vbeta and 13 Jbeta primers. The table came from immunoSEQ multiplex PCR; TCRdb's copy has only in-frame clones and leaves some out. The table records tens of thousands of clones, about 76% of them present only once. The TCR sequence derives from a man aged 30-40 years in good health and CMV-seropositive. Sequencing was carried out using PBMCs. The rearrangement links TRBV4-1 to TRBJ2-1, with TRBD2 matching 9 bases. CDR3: CASSQDSRGGANNEQFF. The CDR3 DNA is TGCGCCAGCAGCCAAGATTCCCGCGGGGGGGCGAACAATGAGCAGTTCTTC.